Sequencing of this T cell receptor beta chain was carried out in a study of CD4 T cells in relation to SARS-CoV-2 and coronaviruses. Study-wide findings and caveats: Each donor contributed either pre-pandemic or post-infection samples, not both. Memory recall responses, not primary responses primed in culture, are what the assay detects.

As for this clone: Its antigen is not identified.

CDR1 is LGHDT, CDR2 YNNKEL, per germline (reference sequence). V was clipped by 4 bases and J by 8 bases; unmatched bases: 9. This CDR3 has 16 amino acids. Before the COVID-19 pandemic, during about 2011-2019, CD4+ T cells were taken from unexposed donors. Naive and memory CD4+ T cells were separated from cryopreserved PBMCs. The assay was immunoSEQ multiplex PCR, and TCRdb's table has in-frame clones only and misses some. The data hold about 68,000 clones, with 85% to 95% observed a single time. The sequence was collected from a human donor in good health. The chain has TRBV3-1 (or the pseudogene TRBV3-2) and TRBJ1-4, with 11 bases that match TRBD1. Sequencing was done on a sample of naive CD4+ T cells from PBMCs. The subset denotes: naive CD4+ T cells isolated by negative enrichment. The CDR3 sequence is CASSRRGTGGIEKLFF. The CDR3 bases are TGTGCCAGCAGCCGCCGCGGGACAGGGGGGATAGAAAAACTGTTTTTT.